The clone carrying this TCR beta chain was counted between two and nine times. Its antigen is as yet unknown. The time point is: pre-sensitization, week 0. Treatment: therapeutic diphenylcyclopropenone sensitization with weekly scalp DPC. The entry originates in a study of human T cells and chemical hapten exposure. Study findings and constraints: PT1 expanded TCR numbers rose with patch test score.

Germline-derived CDR1 and CDR2 are SEHNR and FQNEAQ (reference sequence). V was shortened by 7 bases and J by 2 bases, with 15 bases between the two germline ends. The CDR3 loop spans 14 amino acids. In the study's own analysis: Per sample, the median was around 96,000 TCRs, with values from approximately 25,000 to 650,000. TCRdb passed the RACE reads through MiXCR, listing each CDR3 protein once. It is TCRdb's table, rather than the study itself, that gives the V and J calls and clone size. The sample has approximately 80,000 distinct CDR3 sequences; 11% to 15% are singletons. The starting material was whole blood, obtained in connection with sensitization to the hapten diphenylcyclopropenone (DPC). The V call is TRBV7-9, the J call TRBJ2-7; possible D gene TRBD2, 6 bases. This receptor was taken from a woman aged 50 to 60 with alopecia areata. Some clones in this sample may be carry-over from other donors' samples. This CDR3 is CASMGGSDPYEQYF. DNA for the CDR3: TGTGCCAGCATGGGGGGTTCCGACCCCTACGAGCAGTACTTC.